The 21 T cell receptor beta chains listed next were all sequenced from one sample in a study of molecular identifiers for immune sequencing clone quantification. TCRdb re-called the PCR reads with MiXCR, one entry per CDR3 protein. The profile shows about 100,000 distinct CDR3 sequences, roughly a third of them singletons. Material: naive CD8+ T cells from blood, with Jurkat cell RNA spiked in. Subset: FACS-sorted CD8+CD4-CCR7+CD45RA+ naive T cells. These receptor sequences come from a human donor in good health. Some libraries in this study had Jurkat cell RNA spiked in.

DNA for the CDR3: TGTGCCAGCAGCGGCCGGGACTCAGATACGCAGTATTTT. It translates to CASSGRDSDTQYF. J is TRBJ2-3 and V is TRBV11-2; D is perhaps TRBD2 (6 bases). Germline V gene data show CDR1 as SGHAT and CDR2 as FQNNGV. Between the trimmed V and J ends, which lost 5 bases and 4 bases, there was a span of 10 bases. This CDR3 is built from 13 residues.

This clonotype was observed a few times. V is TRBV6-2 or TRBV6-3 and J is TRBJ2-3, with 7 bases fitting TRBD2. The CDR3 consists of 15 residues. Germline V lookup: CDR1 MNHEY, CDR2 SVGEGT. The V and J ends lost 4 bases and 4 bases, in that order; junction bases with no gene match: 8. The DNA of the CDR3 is TGTGCCAGCAGTTCCCCGCGCGGGAGACCAGATACGCAGTATTTT. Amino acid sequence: CASSSPRGRPDTQYF.

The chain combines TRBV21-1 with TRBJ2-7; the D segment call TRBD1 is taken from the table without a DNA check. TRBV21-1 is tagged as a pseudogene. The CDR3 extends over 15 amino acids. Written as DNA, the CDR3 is TGTGCCAGCAATGAGGGGGTTCGAGACAACTACGAGCAGTACTTC. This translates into CASNEGVRDNYEQYF.

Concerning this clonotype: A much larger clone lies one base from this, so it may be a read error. In nucleotides, the CDR3 is TGCAGTGCCTCAACGGGTTCCCCCACAGCTACGCAGTATTTT. Translation gives CSASTGSPTATQYF. V is TRBV20-1 and J is TRBJ2-3; D remains unclear. The V gene's germline CDR1 is DFQATT and CDR2 SNEGSKA (reference sequence). This CDR3 has 14 amino acids.

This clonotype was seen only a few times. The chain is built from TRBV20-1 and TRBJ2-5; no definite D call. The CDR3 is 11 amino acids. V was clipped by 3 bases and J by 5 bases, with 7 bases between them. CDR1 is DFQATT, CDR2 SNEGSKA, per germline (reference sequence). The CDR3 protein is CSASLRETQYF. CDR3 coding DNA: TGCAGTGCTAGTCTCCGGGAGACCCAGTACTTC.

CDR3 nucleotide sequence: TGTGCCAGCAGTTTAGGGGTTAGCGGGACCTACGAGCAGTACTTC. Amino acids: CASSLGVSGTYEQYF. This chain uses TRBV27 with TRBJ2-7, with TRBD2 matching 8 bases. Looked up from germline, CDR1 is MNHEY and CDR2 is SMNVEV (reference sequence). This CDR3 has 15 residues. J lost 2 bases, V lost 2 bases, and 5 bases had no gene match.

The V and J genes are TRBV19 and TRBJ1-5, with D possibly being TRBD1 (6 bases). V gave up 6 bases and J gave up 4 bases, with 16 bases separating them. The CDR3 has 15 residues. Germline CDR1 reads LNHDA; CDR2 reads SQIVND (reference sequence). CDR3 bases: TGTGCCAGTAGAATTGGGACAAGGGGAAATCAGCCCCAGCATTTT. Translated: CASRIGTRGNQPQHF. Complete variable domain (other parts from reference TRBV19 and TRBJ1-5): DGGITQSPKYLFRKEGQNVTLSCEQNLNHDAMYWYRQDPGQGLRLIYYSQIVNDFQKGDIAEGYSVSREKKESFPLTVTSAQKNPTAFYLCASRIGTRGNQPQHFGDGTRLSIL.

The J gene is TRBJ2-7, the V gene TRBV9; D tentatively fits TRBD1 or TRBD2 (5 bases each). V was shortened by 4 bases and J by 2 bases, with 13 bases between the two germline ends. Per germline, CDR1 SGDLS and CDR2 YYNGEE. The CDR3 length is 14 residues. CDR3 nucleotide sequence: TGTGCCAGCAGCCCAGGGACCCGACCCTACGAGCAGTACTTC. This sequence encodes CASSPGTRPYEQYF.

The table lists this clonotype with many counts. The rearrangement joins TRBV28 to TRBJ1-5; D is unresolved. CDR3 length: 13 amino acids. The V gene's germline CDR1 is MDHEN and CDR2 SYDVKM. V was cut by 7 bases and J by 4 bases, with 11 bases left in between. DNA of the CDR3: TGTGCCAGCACCCCCGGTTGGAATCAGCCCCAGCATTTT. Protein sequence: CASTPGWNQPQHF.

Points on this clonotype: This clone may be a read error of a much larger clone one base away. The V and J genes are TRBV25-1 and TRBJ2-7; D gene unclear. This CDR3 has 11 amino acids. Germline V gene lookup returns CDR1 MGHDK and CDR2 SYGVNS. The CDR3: CASSDPFERYF. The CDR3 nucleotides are TGTGCCAGCAGTGATCCCTTTGAGCGGTACTTC.

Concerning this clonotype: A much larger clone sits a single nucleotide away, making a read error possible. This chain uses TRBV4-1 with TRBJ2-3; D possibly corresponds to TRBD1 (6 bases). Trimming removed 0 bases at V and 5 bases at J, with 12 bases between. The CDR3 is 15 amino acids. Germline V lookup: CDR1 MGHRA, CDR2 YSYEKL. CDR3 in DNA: TGCGCCAGCAGCCAAGAAGGCCAGGGGCGAGATACGCAGTATTTT. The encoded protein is CASSQEGQGRDTQYF.

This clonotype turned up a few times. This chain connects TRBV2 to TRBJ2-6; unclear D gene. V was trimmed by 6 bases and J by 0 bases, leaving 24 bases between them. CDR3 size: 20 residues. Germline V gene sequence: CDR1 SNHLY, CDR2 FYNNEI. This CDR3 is CASSPGWEARASSGANVLTF. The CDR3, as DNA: TGTGCCAGCAGCCCCGGATGGGAAGCGCGAGCTAGCTCTGGGGCCAACGTCCTGACTTTC.

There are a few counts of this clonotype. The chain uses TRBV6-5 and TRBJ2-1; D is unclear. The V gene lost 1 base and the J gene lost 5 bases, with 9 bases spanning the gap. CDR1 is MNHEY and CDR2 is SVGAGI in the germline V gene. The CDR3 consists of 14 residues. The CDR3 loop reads CASSYLRSDNEQFF. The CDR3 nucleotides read TGTGCCAGCAGTTACTTGCGGAGCGACAATGAGCAGTTCTTC.

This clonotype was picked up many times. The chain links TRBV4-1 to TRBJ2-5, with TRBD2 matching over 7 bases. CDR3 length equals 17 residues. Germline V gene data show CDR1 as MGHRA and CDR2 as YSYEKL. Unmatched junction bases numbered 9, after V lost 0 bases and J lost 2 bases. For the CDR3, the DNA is TGCGCCAGCAGCCAAGAAGCAGCGCTAGCGGAGCAAGAGACCCAGTACTTC. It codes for CASSQEAALAEQETQYF.

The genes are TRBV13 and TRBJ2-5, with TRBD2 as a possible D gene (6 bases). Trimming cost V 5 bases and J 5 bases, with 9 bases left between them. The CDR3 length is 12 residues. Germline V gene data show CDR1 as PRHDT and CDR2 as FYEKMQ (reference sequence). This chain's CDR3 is CASSVGRETQYF. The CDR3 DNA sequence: TGTGCCAGCAGCGTGGGGAGGGAGACCCAGTACTTC. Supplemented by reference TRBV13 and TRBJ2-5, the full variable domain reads AAGVIQSPRHLIKEKRETATLKCYPIPRHDTVYWYQQGPGQDPQFLISFYEKMQSDKGSIPDRFSAQQFSDYHSELNMSSLELGDSALYFCASSVGRETQYFGPGTRLLVL.

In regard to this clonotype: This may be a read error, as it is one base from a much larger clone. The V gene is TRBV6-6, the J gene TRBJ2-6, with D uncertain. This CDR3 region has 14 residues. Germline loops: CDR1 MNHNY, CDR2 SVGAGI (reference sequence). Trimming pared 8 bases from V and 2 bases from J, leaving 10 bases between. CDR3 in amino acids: CASGSRTGANVLTF. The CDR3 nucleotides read TGTGCCAGCGGTTCCAGAACTGGGGCCAACGTCCTGACTTTC.

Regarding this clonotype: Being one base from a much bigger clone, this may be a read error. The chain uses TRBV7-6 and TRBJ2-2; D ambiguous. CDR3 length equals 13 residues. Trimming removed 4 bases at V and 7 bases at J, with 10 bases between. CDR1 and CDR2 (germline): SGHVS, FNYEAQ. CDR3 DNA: TGTGCCAGCAGCTATCTCACAAGCGGGGAGCTGTTTTTT. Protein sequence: CASSYLTSGELFF.

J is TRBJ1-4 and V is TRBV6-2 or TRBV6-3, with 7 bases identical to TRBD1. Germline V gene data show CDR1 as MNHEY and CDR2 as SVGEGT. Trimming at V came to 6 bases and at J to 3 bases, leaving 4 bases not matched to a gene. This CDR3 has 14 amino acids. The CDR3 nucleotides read TGTGCCAGCAGCAAGGGGGCGTCTAATGAAAAACTGTTTTTT. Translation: CASSKGASNEKLFF.

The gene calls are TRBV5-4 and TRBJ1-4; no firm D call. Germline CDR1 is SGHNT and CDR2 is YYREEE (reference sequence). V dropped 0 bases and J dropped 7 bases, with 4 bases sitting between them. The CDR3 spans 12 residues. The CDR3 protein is CASSLVGEKLFF. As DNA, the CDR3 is TGTGCCAGCAGCTTGGTTGGTGAAAAACTGTTTTTT.

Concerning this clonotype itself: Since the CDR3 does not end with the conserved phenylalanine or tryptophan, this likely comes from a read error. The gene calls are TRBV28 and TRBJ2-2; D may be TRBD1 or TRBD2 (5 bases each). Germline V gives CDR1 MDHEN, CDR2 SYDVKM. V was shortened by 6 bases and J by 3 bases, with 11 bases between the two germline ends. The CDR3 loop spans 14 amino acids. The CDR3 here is CASSRWGYTGELFY. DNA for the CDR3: TGTGCCAGCAGCCGCTGGGGGTACACCGGGGAGCTGTTTTAT.

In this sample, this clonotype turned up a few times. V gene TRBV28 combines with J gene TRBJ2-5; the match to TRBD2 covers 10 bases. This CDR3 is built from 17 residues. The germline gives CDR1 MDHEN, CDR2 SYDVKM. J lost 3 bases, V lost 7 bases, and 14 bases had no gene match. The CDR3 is CASNPLKRGGYKETQYF. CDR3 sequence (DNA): TGTGCCAGCAACCCCCTTAAGCGGGGGGGTTATAAAGAGACCCAGTACTTC.